Only one count was recorded for the clone carrying this T cell receptor (beta chain). Its antigen is as yet unknown. These data belong to a study of cytomegalovirus exposure and HLA in healthy donors. General observations from the study: The finding came from a later analysis; first-cohort TCR clusters tended to co-occur in the 95 to 150 validation repertoires. Investigators reported 150 to 200 TCR beta chains as tied to cytomegalovirus. With high specificity and sensitivity, the classifier reportedly diagnosed cytomegalovirus status.

From the roughly 120-subject validation cohort, which was separate from the roughly 610-subject first cohort, the donors were drawn. With 8 bases removed from V and 4 bases from J, the gap between germline ends came to 14 bases. CDR1 and CDR2 from the germline V gene are SGHTA and FQGNSA. The CDR3 is 13 amino acids. Sequencing was performed with immunoSEQ multiplex PCR; in TCRdb, only in-frame clones are kept and a portion is missing. The sample yields 300,000 or so clones, 88% seen once. The sequence was collected from a man aged 25-45 years in good health and CMV-seronegative. The chain uses TRBV7-2 and TRBJ1-1; D is perhaps TRBD1 (5 bases). Sequences were obtained from PBMCs. The CDR3 nucleotides are TGTGCCAGCCGGGGCGGGGGGAGCACTGAAGCTTTCTTT. Amino acid sequence: CASRGGGSTEAFF.